A selection of T cell receptor beta chains follows, all from one sample in a study of Ad26.COV2.S vaccination and SARS-CoV-2 variants. The data were produced by immunoSEQ multiplex PCR, yet TCRdb's version contains in-frame clones alone and is incomplete. Among 350,000 to 500,000 clones listed, less than 95% were seen once. Material: peripheral blood, obtained in a trial of Ad26.COV2.S vaccine versus placebo. Receptors originate from a person aged 18-65 years who received the Ad26.COV2.S COVID-19 vaccine or a placebo. Both conserved end residues are part of each CDR3. Each record gives: CDR3 length, D gene, V gene, J gene, clone size, CDR3 protein, CDR3 DNA. The D gene is left open where the match is weak. Clone size is given for some rows only: seen once, a few or many times, or a class if the clone is expanded.

15	.	TRBV7-9	TRBJ2-7	.	CASSLEVNGPYEQYF	TGTGCCAGCAGCTTAGAGGTAAACGGGCCCTACGAGCAGTACTTC
20	TRBD2	TRBV14	TRBJ2-7	.	CASSPSSGRPKSGPKYEQYF	TGTGCCAGCAGTCCCTCTAGCGGGAGACCCAAATCCGGCCCCAAGTACGAGCAGTACTTC
13	.	TRBV30	TRBJ1-4	.	CAWSVQFGEKLFF	TGTGCCTGGAGTGTTCAATTCGGGGAAAAACTGTTTTTT
13	TRBD1	TRBV29-1	TRBJ1-5	few	CSVRQGTDQPQHF	TGCAGCGTGCGACAGGGCACCGATCAGCCCCAGCATTTT
16	TRBD1	TRBV3-1/TRBV3-2	TRBJ2-1	once	CASSPLPGQGPNEQFF	TGTGCCAGCAGCCCCCTTCCGGGACAGGGTCCGAATGAGCAGTTCTTC
15	TRBD2	TRBV5-6	TRBJ2-7	.	CASSLVLADPYEQYF	TGTGCCAGCAGCTTGGTACTAGCGGACCCCTACGAGCAGTACTTC
16	TRBD1	TRBV7-9	TRBJ1-1	.	CASTWWGQGLYTEAFF	TGTGCCAGCACCTGGTGGGGACAGGGGCTTTACACTGAAGCTTTCTTT
14	.	TRBV5-5	TRBJ1-2	.	CASTYGGSSYGYTF	TGTGCCAGCACCTATGGTGGGTCCTCCTATGGCTACACCTTC
15	TRBD2	TRBV7-3	TRBJ2-1	.	CASSSGTSLPNEQFF	TGTGCCAGCAGCTCCGGGACTAGCCTCCCCAATGAGCAGTTCTTC
13	.	TRBV12-3/TRBV12-4	TRBJ2-5	.	CASSLAPGETQYF	TGTGCCAGCAGTTTAGCCCCCGGAGAGACCCAGTACTTC
13	.	TRBV2	TRBJ2-7	once	CASSVGGSYEQYF	TGTGCCAGCAGTGTAGGCGGCTCCTACGAGCAGTACTTC
14	.	TRBV6-6	TRBJ2-7	.	CASSYLARGYEQYF	TGTGCCAGCAGTTACTTAGCGCGGGGCTACGAGCAGTACTTC
17	.	TRBV18	TRBJ2-6	.	CASSPRDQGSGANVLTF	TGTGCCAGCTCACCCCGGGACCAAGGTTCTGGGGCCAACGTCCTGACTTTC
16	TRBD2	TRBV5-4	TRBJ2-1	once	CASSLSGGRAYNEQFF	TGTGCCAGCAGCTTGTCTGGCGGGAGGGCCTACAATGAGCAGTTCTTC